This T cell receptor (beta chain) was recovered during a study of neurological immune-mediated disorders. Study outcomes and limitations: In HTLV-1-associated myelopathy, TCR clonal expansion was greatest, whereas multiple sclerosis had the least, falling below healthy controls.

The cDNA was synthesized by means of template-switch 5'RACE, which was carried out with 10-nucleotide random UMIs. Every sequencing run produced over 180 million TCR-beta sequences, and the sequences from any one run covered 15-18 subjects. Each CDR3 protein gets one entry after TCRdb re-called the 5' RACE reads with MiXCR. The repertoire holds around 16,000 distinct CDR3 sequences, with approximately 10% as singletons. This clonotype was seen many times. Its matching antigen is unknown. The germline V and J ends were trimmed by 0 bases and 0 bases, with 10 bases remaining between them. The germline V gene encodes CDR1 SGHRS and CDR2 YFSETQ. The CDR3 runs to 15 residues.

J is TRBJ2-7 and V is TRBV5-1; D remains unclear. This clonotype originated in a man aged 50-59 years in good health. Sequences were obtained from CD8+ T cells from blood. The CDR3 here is CASSLAGSSSYEQYF. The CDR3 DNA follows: TGCGCCAGCAGCTTGGCCGGCAGTTCCTCCTACGAGCAGTACTTC.